This T cell receptor (beta chain) was sequenced during a study of spatial heterogeneity in lung cancer (dated by TCRdb to the late 2010s). As for the study more broadly: Beta-chain transcripts were consistently detected in greater numbers than alpha-chain transcripts, which likely reflected higher beta-chain transcript abundance. In the raw uncorrected reads, each unique combination of TCR and UMI appeared more than ten times on average. TCR alpha and beta repertoires were quantitatively compared across multiple tumor regions, matched nontumor lung and blood in non-small cell lung cancer. Nonsynonymous mutation counts, determined by whole-exome sequencing of tumor tissue, were related to TCR repertoire features. At surgery, both alpha and beta chains were TCR-sequenced in 200 to 250 tumor regions, some 64 matched nontumor lung samples and just over 55 PBMC samples. Study-wide conclusions, independent of this receptor: Ubiquitous expanded tumor TCRs were detected in blood more often at tumor resection than at routine follow-up. Confirming at a functional level the hypothesis that regional TCRs recognize regional mutations was considered to require additional single-cell paired TCR alpha and beta sequencing.

In this sample, this clonotype turned up many times. The target of this receptor is not known. Base quality data are lacking; no much larger clone is found one base away. The germline V gene (reference sequence) gives CDR1 as DFQATT and CDR2 as SNEGSKA. V is clipped by 0 bases and J by 4 bases, and the sequence between their germline boundaries is 16 bases long. Including cysteine and phenylalanine, the CDR3 has 16 amino acids. Only the CDR3 part of the read is kept: 48 bases, read in frame from the first base. The protocol used for the library was 5' RACE. Sequencing was performed on a NextSeq 500. In the TCR library protocol, a unique molecular identifier was attached to each TCR cDNA molecule so that PCR and sequencing errors could be corrected. In the authors' own workflow: TCR identification, UMI-based error correction and CDR3 extraction were all carried out with Decombinator tools. Expanded TCRs were defined as those above a frequency of 2 per 1,000, corresponding to the top 1% of the tumor frequency distribution. Renyi diversity was computed with the R vegan package after each repertoire had been subsampled 100 times to 5,000 TCRs. CDR3 similarity networks were built from amino acid triplet string-kernel similarity, connecting CDR3s with pairwise similarity above 0.82. Starting from the raw public reads, TCRdb applied fastp trimming at Q25, assembled clones with MiXCR and retained in-frame beta chains. Each entry merges the rows of one CDR3 protein and shows their most common DNA and genes. The V and J calls follow TCRdb's processing rather than the paper's. The sample yields roughly 21,000 distinct CDR3 sequences; over 3% were counted once. The top ten clonotypes cover around 28% of the sample.

Reading the label with the study, this specimen's time point is: sample taken at primary tumor resection. Samples were obtained from 72 patients with early-stage, untreated non-small cell lung cancer from the lung TRACERx cohort. TCR sequencing used whole RNA extracted from tumor and nontumor lung tissue, or from cryopreserved PBMC samples, without cell sorting. A patient was chosen for TCR sequencing only when enough RNA was available from at least two tumor regions. This receptor was taken from a female donor with early-stage non-small cell lung cancer. Sequencing used PBMCs, obtained at surgery. This sequence uses TRBV20-1 and TRBJ2-1, and possibly TRBD2, on 6 matching bases. CDR3 protein: CSARDLGGLRYNEQFF. The DNA sequence is given as TGCAGTGCTAGAGATTTGGGAGGACTCAGGTACAATGAGCAGTTCTTC.